This section outlines one T cell receptor beta chain sequence together with its context. Its target is not known. Primers included in the PCR were 60 Vbeta and 13 Jbeta primers. Assay: immunoSEQ multiplex PCR; the TCRdb copy retains only in-frame clones and omits some. The top ten clones hold under 4.5% of a sample with almost 200,000 clones, about 80% of them seen once. Trimming shortened V by 2 bases and J by 7 bases, and 18 bases separated the two germline ends. There are 15 residues in the CDR3. CDR1 is SGHDT, CDR2 YYEEEE, per germline. These data are taken from a study of cytomegalovirus exposure and HLA in healthy donors. Study conclusions and caveats: Later genetic work tied a missense DCLRE1C variant to beta-chain V and J trimming. HLA allele associations emerged for roughly 17,000 TCR beta sequences in a later analysis, at 0.05 false discovery rate. For cytomegalovirus status, the classifier reportedly gave diagnoses with high specificity and sensitivity.

The material sequenced was PBMCs. This sequence joins TRBV5-6 and TRBJ1-2, with a weak D call TRBD1 (5 bases). This sequence originates from a woman under 40 in good health and CMV-seropositive. The CDR3 is CASSLAWGAQGGYTF. CDR3 sequence (DNA): TGTGCCAGCAGCTTAGCGTGGGGCGCTCAGGGTGGCTACACCTTC.